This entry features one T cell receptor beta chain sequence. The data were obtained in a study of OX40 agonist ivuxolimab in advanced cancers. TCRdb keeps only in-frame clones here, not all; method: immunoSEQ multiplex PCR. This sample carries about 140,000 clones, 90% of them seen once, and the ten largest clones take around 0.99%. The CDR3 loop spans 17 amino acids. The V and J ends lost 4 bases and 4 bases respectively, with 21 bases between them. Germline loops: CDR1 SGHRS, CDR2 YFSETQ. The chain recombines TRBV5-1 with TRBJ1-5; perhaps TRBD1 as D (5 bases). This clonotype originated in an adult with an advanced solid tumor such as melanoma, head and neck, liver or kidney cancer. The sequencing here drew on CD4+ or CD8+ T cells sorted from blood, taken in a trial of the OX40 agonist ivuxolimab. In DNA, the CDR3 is TGCGCCAGCAGCCCGGGGGGTCGCAGTTTAGGGAATCAGCCCCAGCATTTT. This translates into CASSPGGRSLGNQPQHF. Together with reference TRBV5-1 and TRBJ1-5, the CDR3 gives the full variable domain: KAGVTQTPRYLIKTRGQQVTLSCSPISGHRSVSWYQQTPGQGLQFLFEYFSETQRNKGNFPGRFSGRQFSNSRSEMNVSTLELGDSALYLCASSPGGRSLGNQPQHFGDGTRLSIL.